The 27 T cell receptor beta chains below were found in one sample sequenced in a study of blood T cell repertoires in COVID-19 (dated by TCRdb to the early 2020s). The library was made by the immunoSEQ multiplex PCR assay. Not all clones reach the TCRdb copy of this immuneACCESS table, which keeps in-frame sequences only. Checked studies attribute under half of the gap to unresolved V genes and leave the rest unexplained. The sample table holds tens of thousands of clones, of which around 88% were seen once. The ten largest make up under 9.5% of the sample. What was sequenced was peripheral blood. The source of these receptors is a man aged 25-40 years with acute or convalescent COVID-19.

This clone was counted once. The rearrangement uses TRBV28 and TRBJ2-3; D gene unclear. The CDR3 runs to 16 residues. V lost 1 base, J lost 2 bases, and 13 bases lay in between. Germline V gives CDR1 MDHEN, CDR2 SYDVKM. This CDR3 is CASSLSPNLPTDTQYF. DNA of the CDR3: TGTGCCAGCAGTTTATCGCCTAATCTTCCCACAGATACGCAGTATTTT.

The chain combines TRBV23-1 with TRBJ2-1; TRBD2 agrees at 8 bases. TRBV23-1 carries the ORF label, with uncertain function. Unmatched junction bases numbered 18, after V lost 0 bases and J lost 8 bases. The CDR3 sequence is 19 residues long. The CDR3 DNA is TGCGCCAGCAGTCAATCTAAGGAGTTTAGCCGTAGCGGGACGTATGAGCAGTTCTTC. Amino acid sequence: CASSQSKEFSRSGTYEQFF.

The chain joins TRBV4-1 to TRBJ1-2; D gene ambiguous. Trimming pared 4 bases from V and 2 bases from J, leaving 11 bases between. Germline loops: CDR1 MGHRA, CDR2 YSYEKL. The CDR3 runs to 14 residues. CDR3 residues: CASSLLGVNYGYTF. CDR3 nucleotide sequence: TGCGCCAGCAGCCTCCTGGGAGTGAACTATGGCTACACCTTC.

The chain has TRBV5-1 and TRBJ2-1, with 8 positions matching TRBD2. The germline V gene has CDR1 SGHRS and CDR2 YFSETQ. The V segment lost 0 bases and the J segment 8 bases; nucleotides outside the gene matches: 7. The CDR3 sequence is 15 residues long. The CDR3 sequence is CASSLDDGRADEQFF. The DNA of the CDR3 is TGCGCCAGCAGCTTGGATGACGGGAGGGCCGATGAGCAGTTCTTC.

The chain couples TRBV19 to TRBJ1-2; TRBD1 matches 11 bases. CDR1 and CDR2 from the germline V gene are LNHDA and SQIVND (reference sequence). Trimming cost V 4 bases and J 6 bases; bases outside gene matches: 7. CDR3 length equals 15 residues. CDR3 sequence (DNA): TGTGCCAGTAGTAGAACTGGACAGGGGGCTAATGGCTACACCTTC. Translated: CASSRTGQGANGYTF.

J is TRBJ2-7 and V is TRBV6-5; tentative D call: TRBD1 (5 bases). The germline CDR1 and CDR2 sequences are MNHEY and SVGAGI. V dropped 6 bases and J dropped 6 bases, with 12 bases sitting between them. The CDR3 has 12 amino acids. CDR3 amino acids: CASSRAVCEQYF. CDR3 nucleotide sequence: TGTGCCAGCAGCAGGGCAGTCTGCGAGCAGTACTTC.

V and J are TRBV7-3 and TRBJ2-1, with TRBD2 as a possible D gene (6 bases). CDR1 and CDR2 (germline): SGHTA, FQGTGA. The V end was cut by 1 base, the J end by 7 bases, with 14 bases between. The CDR3 consists of 15 residues. CDR3: CASSLSLAPGNEQFF. CDR3 DNA: TGTGCCAGCAGCTTAAGTCTAGCGCCAGGGAATGAGCAGTTCTTC.

The V call is TRBV4-3, the J call TRBJ2-7; D is possibly TRBD1 (5 bases). Trimming stripped 3 bases from V and 1 base from J, with 13 bases between. This CDR3 has 15 residues. The germline V gene has CDR1 LGHNA and CDR2 YSLEER. The CDR3 sequence: CASSQGRARSYEQYF. The DNA for the CDR3 is TGCGCCAGCAGCCAGGGCAGGGCGAGGTCCTACGAGCAGTACTTC.

This rearrangement joins TRBV7-3 to TRBJ1-2; D is uncertain. Germline CDR1 is SGHTA and CDR2 is FQGTGA. With 1 base removed from V and 8 bases from J, the gap between germline ends came to 14 bases. The CDR3 is 14 residues long. The CDR3 DNA reads as TGTGCCAGCAGCTTAAAAGGACTAAATCGAGGCTACACCTTC. Protein: CASSLKGLNRGYTF.

The chain carries TRBV30 and TRBJ2-1, with 10 nucleotides matching TRBD2. V was pared by 0 bases and J by 2 bases, with 1 base of the junction left unmatched. CDR3 length equals 15 residues. Germline values: CDR1 GTSNPN, CDR2 SVGIG (reference sequence). The CDR3 sequence is CAWSVSGRAYNEQFF. The CDR3 DNA reads TGTGCCTGGAGTGTCAGCGGGAGGGCCTACAATGAGCAGTTCTTC.

The chain uses TRBV5-1 and TRBJ2-7; D is ambiguous. Trimming took 5 bases from V and 3 from J, leaving 18 bases between them. Germline V gene lookup returns CDR1 SGHRS and CDR2 YFSETQ. The CDR3 totals 15 residues. The CDR3, as DNA: TGCGCCAGCAGACTCGACTCCCTATTTCGCTACGAGCAGTACTTC. Protein product: CASRLDSLFRYEQYF.

This chain connects TRBV7-9 to TRBJ2-2; D might be TRBD1 (7 bases). This CDR3 region has 17 residues. V lost 3 bases and J lost 4, with 18 bases in between. Germline V gene lookup returns CDR1 SEHNR and CDR2 FQNEAQ (reference sequence). CDR3 DNA sequence: TGTGCCAGCAGCTTCCCCCGCCAGGGGGGATCCACCGGGGAGCTGTTTTTT. Translating gives CASSFPRQGGSTGELFF. Together with reference TRBV7-9 and TRBJ2-2, the CDR3 gives the full variable domain: DTGVSQNPRHKITKRGQNVTFRCDPISEHNRLYWYRQTLGQGPEFLTYFQNEAQLEKSRLLSDRFSAERPKGSFSTLEIQRTEQGDSAMYLCASSFPRQGGSTGELFFGEGSRLTVL.

This clone turned up a few times. This chain uses TRBV6-2 or TRBV6-3 with TRBJ1-6; D gene uncertain. Germline assignment: CDR1 MNHEY and CDR2 SVGEGT. The CDR3 totals 13 residues. Trimming pared 0 bases from V and 14 bases from J, leaving 11 bases between. Written as DNA, the CDR3 is TGTGCCAGCAGTTACTCGACACCCCTTTCCCTCCACTTT. As protein: CASSYSTPLSLHF.

The V call is TRBV5-1, the J call TRBJ2-7, with TRBD1 matching 10 bases. Germline CDR1 SGHRS, CDR2 YFSETQ. The ends lost 4 bases at V and 0 bases at J; junction bases unmatched: 4. CDR3 length: 15 amino acids. CDR3 nucleotides: TGCGCCAGCAGCAGGACAGGGGGACCCTCCTACGAGCAGTACTTC. Encoded protein: CASSRTGGPSYEQYF.

CDR3 amino acids: CASSLTNLHKQFF. The CDR3 DNA is TGTGCCAGCAGTTTAACTAATTTACACAAGCAGTTCTTC. The chain uses TRBV27 and TRBJ2-1; D gene uncertain. This CDR3 is 13 amino acids long. CDR1 and CDR2 (germline): MNHEY, SMNVEV (reference sequence). V was pared by 2 bases and J by 11 bases, with 13 bases between.

The chain employs TRBV5-1 and TRBJ2-7; D may be TRBD2 (6 bases). The CDR3 is 14 amino acids. The V gene lost 4 bases and the J gene lost 4 bases, with 15 bases spanning the gap. Per germline, CDR1 SGHRS and CDR2 YFSETQ. The CDR3 coding sequence is TGCGCCAGCAGCCCCCGGGACTCCATTTACGAGCAGTACTTC. It translates to CASSPRDSIYEQYF.

The genes are TRBV28 and TRBJ1-5; 7 bases agree with TRBD1. Per the germline V gene, CDR1 is MDHEN and CDR2 is SYDVKM. The CDR3 contains 16 residues. The V and J ends lost 4 bases and 0 bases, in that order; junction bases with no gene match: 6. CDR3 coding DNA: TGTGCCAGCAGTTCGGGAACAGGGGTTAGCAATCAGCCCCAGCATTTT. Amino acid sequence: CASSSGTGVSNQPQHF.

This sequence joins TRBV23-1 and TRBJ2-7; TRBD1 might be the D (6 bases). TRBV23-1 is reported as an ORF; its role is uncertain. The ends were cut back, 0 bases at V and 1 base at J, with 13 bases in the middle. The CDR3 is 16 amino acids. In DNA, the CDR3 is TGCGCCAGCAGTCAATCTCAGACAGGCCAATCCTACGAGCAGTACTTC. It encodes CASSQSQTGQSYEQYF.

The gene calls are TRBV10-3 and TRBJ2-7; TRBD1 aligns across 9 bases. V lost 6 bases to trimming and J lost 2 bases; unmatched junction nucleotides: 14. The CDR3 extends over 17 amino acids. Germline V lookup: CDR1 ENHRY, CDR2 SYGVKD. CDR3 in DNA: TGTGCCATCAGGTGGATCACGGGACAGGGCCAAACCTACGAGCAGTACTTC. It specifies CAIRWITGQGQTYEQYF.

The chain has TRBV2 and TRBJ1-1; maybe TRBD1 (5 bases). V lost 0 bases and J lost 5, with 16 bases in between. This CDR3 has 16 amino acids. Looked up from germline, CDR1 is SNHLY and CDR2 is FYNNEI. CDR3 DNA sequence: TGTGCCAGCAGTGAAGCCTCAGGGTTTATTGGAACTGAAGCTTTCTTT. Translated, it gives CASSEASGFIGTEAFF.

The chain recombines TRBV4-2 with TRBJ2-2; 8 bases are a match to TRBD2. Germline V gives CDR1 LGHNA, CDR2 YNFKEQ. The CDR3 is made up of 16 amino acids. Unmatched junction bases numbered 8, after V lost 0 bases and J lost 8 bases. CDR3 residues: CASSQDKLAGGGELFF. The CDR3 nucleotides are TGTGCCAGCAGCCAAGATAAGTTGGCGGGAGGTGGGGAGCTGTTTTTT.

V usage is TRBV5-4 and J usage is TRBJ1-1; 8 bases line up with TRBD1. Germline V gives CDR1 SGHNT, CDR2 YYREEE (reference sequence). V was clipped by 1 base and J by 3 bases; unmatched bases: 2. This CDR3 spans 14 amino acids. The CDR3 DNA reads as TGTGCCAGCAGCTTGAACAGGGGGTACACTGAAGCTTTCTTT. This encodes CASSLNRGYTEAFF.

The chain links TRBV18 to TRBJ2-7, with D maybe TRBD1 (7 bases). This CDR3 has 13 residues. The germline V and J ends were trimmed by 4 bases and 5 bases, with 12 bases remaining between them. Per the germline V gene, CDR1 is KGHSH and CDR2 is LQKENI. The DNA of the CDR3 is TGTGCCAGCTCACGGACAGGAGGGAACGAGCAGTACTTC. Its protein product is CASSRTGGNEQYF. Complete variable domain (other parts from reference TRBV18 and TRBJ2-7): NAGVMQNPRHLVRRRGQEARLRCSPMKGHSHVYWYRQLPEEGLKFMVYLQKENIIDESGMPKERFSAEFPKEGPSILRIQQVVRGDSAAYFCASSRTGGNEQYFGPGTRLTVT.

V usage is TRBV7-9 and J usage is TRBJ2-3; TRBD1 might be the D (6 bases). Deletions cut 1 base from V and 2 bases from J, with 10 bases between. The CDR3 is 15 residues long. CDR1 SEHNR and CDR2 FQNEAQ come from the germline V gene (reference sequence). CDR3 in amino acids: CASSLERGSTDTQYF. CDR3 DNA sequence: TGTGCCAGCAGCTTAGAGAGGGGGTCCACAGATACGCAGTATTTT.

The chain is built from TRBV2 and TRBJ1-2; TRBD1 might be the D (6 bases). Trimming took 5 bases from V and 0 from J, leaving 10 bases between them. The CDR3 is 14 amino acids. The V gene's germline CDR1 is SNHLY and CDR2 FYNNEI. CDR3 in DNA: TGTGCCAGCAGTACACAGGGCTCTAACTATGGCTACACCTTC. Translating gives CASSTQGSNYGYTF.

This clone has at least ten counts. The chain uses TRBV19 and TRBJ2-5; possibly TRBD2 for D (6 bases). Trimming pared 5 bases from V and 1 base from J, leaving 8 bases between. The V gene's germline CDR1 is LNHDA and CDR2 SQIVND (reference sequence). This CDR3 has 13 residues. The CDR3 loop is CASSRDFQETQYF. The CDR3 bases are TGTGCCAGTAGTCGGGACTTCCAAGAGACCCAGTACTTC.

The chain employs TRBV4-3 and TRBJ2-1, with D unclear. The CDR3 covers 14 residues. The V gene lost 0 bases and the J gene lost 10 bases, with 13 bases spanning the gap. Germline V gives CDR1 LGHNA, CDR2 YSLEER. In DNA form, the CDR3 reads TGCGCCAGCAGCCAAGAATGGAGAGTCCGAGAGCAGTTCTTC. Translation gives CASSQEWRVREQFF.